This T cell receptor beta chain was observed in a study of blood T cell repertoires in COVID-19. Study summary: The United States, Italy and Spain provided the acute and convalescent COVID-19 samples. Sample material is recorded as cDNA or gDNA derived from T cells, B-cell-depleted T cells, or PBMCs.

CDR3 length equals 14 residues. Trimming pared 4 bases from V and 6 bases from J, leaving 15 bases between. Germline CDR1 reads SEHNR; CDR2 reads FQNEAQ (reference sequence). Methods used by the authors: Nucleated cell counts were estimated from reference gene primer amplification. Here immunoSEQ multiplex PCR was the method, and the copy in TCRdb shows in-frame clones only, minus some. The V and J calls and the clone size are those of that table, but D and trimming were determined from the DNA. The repertoire holds approximately 160,000 clones, with around nine tenths as singletons. A Seattle source enrolled patients during active infection and followed them longitudinally.

The J gene is TRBJ1-2, the V gene TRBV7-9; D uncertain. Sequencing was done on a sample of peripheral blood. This TCR was sampled from a man aged 55-75 years with COVID-19, enrolled during active disease. In DNA form, the CDR3 reads TGTGCCAGCAGCTCGAGGGTGGGAGGGCATGGCTACACCTTC. Translated: CASSSRVGGHGYTF.